The 30 T cell receptor beta chains below all came from one sample that was sequenced in a study of blood T cell repertoires in COVID-19. Assay: immunoSEQ multiplex PCR; the TCRdb copy retains only in-frame clones and omits some. Found here are some 53,000 clones, 89% of them singletons; the top ten hold approximately 4.9%. Sequenced sample: peripheral blood. These receptors were taken from a man aged 55 to 70 with active COVID-19.

This sequence joins TRBV7-2 and TRBJ2-5; 11 nucleotides align to TRBD2. Germline loops: CDR1 SGHTA, CDR2 FQGNSA. The CDR3 is 16 amino acids. Germline trimming cut 1 base from V and 1 base from J; bases unmatched to any gene: 2. The DNA of the CDR3 is TGTGCCAGCAGCTTAGGTACTAGCGGGGGCCAAGAGACCCAGTACTTC. It translates to CASSLGTSGGQETQYF.

This chain connects TRBV11-2 to TRBJ2-3; 9 nucleotides line up with TRBD2. The trim removed 8 bases at V and 4 bases at J, leaving 13 bases unmatched. The CDR3 consists of 16 residues. Germline V gene sequence: CDR1 SGHAT, CDR2 FQNNGV. The CDR3 is CASGLPGLAASDTQYF. The CDR3 nucleotides are TGTGCCAGCGGATTACCGGGACTAGCCGCATCAGATACGCAGTATTTT.

The V and J genes are TRBV7-3 and TRBJ2-7, with D perhaps TRBD2 (6 bases). Trimming left V 2 bases short and J 3 bases short, with 14 bases between. The CDR3 extends over 15 amino acids. CDR1 is SGHTA, CDR2 FQGTGA, per germline. CDR3 in DNA: TGTGCCAGCAGCTTACGTACAGGACTAAACTACGAGCAGTACTTC. Amino acids: CASSLRTGLNYEQYF.

The chain uses TRBV7-2 and TRBJ2-1; no firm D call. Trimming pared 2 bases from V and 8 bases from J, leaving 7 bases between. This CDR3 is 12 amino acids long. CDR1 is SGHTA, CDR2 FQGNSA, per germline. The CDR3 coding sequence is TGTGCCAGCAGCTTAACCCGGGATGAGCAGTTCTTC. Translated: CASSLTRDEQFF.

The V gene is TRBV28, the J gene TRBJ2-1; D call uncertain. V shed 1 base and J shed 0 bases, with 10 bases lying between them. This CDR3 spans 16 amino acids. Germline loops: CDR1 MDHEN, CDR2 SYDVKM. CDR3 protein: CASSLFEYSSYNEQFF. In nucleotides, the CDR3 is TGTGCCAGCAGTTTATTCGAGTACAGCTCCTACAATGAGCAGTTCTTC.

The V call is TRBV28, the J call TRBJ2-1; D is unresolved. CDR3 length equals 14 residues. Germline V gene data show CDR1 as MDHEN and CDR2 as SYDVKM. The V end was cut by 4 bases, the J end by 15 bases, with 22 bases between. CDR3 amino acids: CASSSPSSVGLTFF. CDR3 nucleotides: TGTGCCAGCAGTTCCCCTTCTTCCGTCGGGTTGACGTTCTTC.

The chain links TRBV27 to TRBJ2-3; D unclear. The germline V gene has CDR1 MNHEY and CDR2 SMNVEV (reference sequence). There are 15 residues in the CDR3. V lost 1 base and J lost 4, with 12 bases in between. CDR3 in DNA: TGTGCCAGCAGTTTATGGGCGAATCTGGCAGATACGCAGTATTTT. It specifies CASSLWANLADTQYF.

V usage is TRBV6-2 or TRBV6-3 and J usage is TRBJ1-5; perhaps TRBD1 as D (6 bases). CDR3 length: 16 residues. Looked up from germline, CDR1 is MNHEY and CDR2 is SVGEGT. The germline V and J ends were trimmed by 6 bases and 1 base, with 16 bases remaining between them. The CDR3 DNA reads as TGTGCCAGCAGCGGGACAAGCGCATTCAGCAATCAGCCCCAGCATTTT. Residues: CASSGTSAFSNQPQHF.

V gene TRBV28 combines with J gene TRBJ2-3, with TRBD2 matching 10 bases. J was trimmed by 6 bases and V by 6 bases; bases with no gene match: 12. The germline gives CDR1 MDHEN, CDR2 SYDVKM. The CDR3 contains 16 residues. The CDR3: CASSPWTSGEEDTQYF. Here the CDR3 DNA reads TGTGCCAGCAGCCCTTGGACTAGCGGAGAGGAGGATACGCAGTATTTT.

This chain uses TRBV27 with TRBJ1-5, with 8 bases aligning to TRBD1. The CDR3 covers 15 residues. The V gene end was trimmed by 6 bases and the J gene end by 2 bases; junction bases not matched to a gene: 6. Germline lookup yields CDR1 MNHEY and CDR2 SMNVEV (reference sequence). The CDR3 sequence: CASSLGTGGNQPQHF. In DNA form, the CDR3 reads TGTGCCAGCAGCCTTGGGACAGGCGGCAATCAGCCCCAGCATTTT.

V is TRBV7-2 and J is TRBJ1-5; tentatively, D is TRBD1 (5 bases). The ends were cut back, 1 base at V and 8 bases at J, with 12 bases in the middle. The CDR3 loop spans 14 amino acids. Germline loops: CDR1 SGHTA, CDR2 FQGNSA. For the CDR3, the DNA is TGTGCCAGCAGCTTAGAGGAGTGGGGGGAGCCCCAGCATTTT. Translated: CASSLEEWGEPQHF.

CDR3 amino acids: CASSKTGFEAFF. CDR3 DNA sequence: TGTGCCAGCTCCAAGACAGGGTTTGAAGCTTTCTTT. The chain links TRBV9 to TRBJ1-1, with 7 bases matching TRBD1. The germline CDR1 and CDR2 sequences are SGDLS and YYNGEE. The ends lost 7 bases at V and 7 bases at J; junction bases unmatched: 7. The length of the CDR3 is 12 residues.

The chain carries TRBV4-2 and TRBJ2-3, with TRBD2 matching over 11 bases. This CDR3 is built from 17 residues. Losses at the gene ends were 1 base for V and 3 bases for J; bases not matched to a gene: 6. Germline loops: CDR1 LGHNA, CDR2 YNFKEQ. For the CDR3, the DNA is TGTGCCAGCAGCCAAGCGGGACTAGCGGAACGGACAGATACGCAGTATTTT. Translation: CASSQAGLAERTDTQYF.

The CDR3 reads CASSFVTSGAGELFF. The CDR3 DNA is TGCGCCAGCAGCTTTGTGACTAGCGGGGCCGGGGAGCTGTTTTTT. The V call is TRBV5-1, the J call TRBJ2-2; 11 bases line up with TRBD2. Germline V CDR1 and CDR2: SGHRS, YFSETQ. This CDR3 spans 15 amino acids. With 2 bases clipped from V and 6 bases from J, the junction kept 3 bases outside the gene matches.

This rearrangement joins TRBV7-2 to TRBJ2-2; D ambiguous. This CDR3 comprises 13 residues. Trimming took 6 bases from V and 4 from J, leaving 9 bases between them. In germline, CDR1 is SGHTA, CDR2 FQGNSA. CDR3 sequence reads: CASSPRSTGELFF. CDR3 nucleotide sequence: TGTGCCAGCAGTCCCCGGTCCACCGGGGAGCTGTTTTTT.

This chain joins TRBV7-9 and TRBJ2-3, with 9 bases lining up with TRBD2. V shed 3 bases, J shed 1 base, and the junction held 2 bases outside the gene matches. Germline V gene sequence: CDR1 SEHNR, CDR2 FQNEAQ (reference sequence). The CDR3 runs 15 residues. The CDR3 sequence: CASSLTSGGTDTQYF. DNA of the CDR3: TGTGCCAGCAGCTTGACTAGCGGTGGCACAGATACGCAGTATTTT.

The J gene is TRBJ2-7, the V gene TRBV27, with 8 bases lining up with TRBD2. Germline V gene sequence: CDR1 MNHEY, CDR2 SMNVEV (reference sequence). This CDR3 region has 15 residues. The J segment lost 4 bases and the V segment lost 2 bases, leaving 7 bases of the junction unmatched. The CDR3 protein is CASSLAGGNIYEQYF. The CDR3 coding sequence is TGTGCCAGCAGTTTAGCGGGAGGCAACATTTACGAGCAGTACTTC.

CDR3 amino acids: CSVEGTAPDTQYF. The CDR3, as DNA: TGCAGCGTTGAGGGGACAGCGCCAGATACGCAGTATTTT. The chain joins TRBV29-1 to TRBJ2-3; TRBD1 aligns across 7 bases. The CDR3 length is 13 residues. After removal of 3 bases from V and 4 bases from J, the junction contained 4 bases not matched to a gene. CDR1 is SQVTM and CDR2 is ANQGSEA in the germline V gene.

The chain links TRBV28 to TRBJ2-5, with TRBD2 matching 11 bases. The CDR3 has 15 amino acids. CDR1 is MDHEN and CDR2 is SYDVKM in the germline V gene. V was clipped by 5 bases and J by 6 bases; unmatched bases: 8. The CDR3 DNA reads TGTGCCAGCAGTCCGATAACTAGCGGGAGAAAGACCCAGTACTTC. This encodes CASSPITSGRKTQYF.

The chain carries TRBV21-1 and TRBJ2-7; the table's D call, TRBD2, has no DNA check behind it. TRBV21-1 is classified as a pseudogene. The CDR3 loop spans 16 amino acids. Written as DNA, the CDR3 is TGTGCCAGCAGCAAAGCGCTTTGCGGGAATTCCTACGAGCAGTACTTC. Protein product: CASSKALCGNSYEQYF.

The chain carries TRBV10-3 and TRBJ2-1; D is possibly TRBD2 (5 bases). Germline V gene sequence: CDR1 ENHRY, CDR2 SYGVKD. V lost 4 bases and J lost 0, with 16 bases in between. The CDR3 runs 17 residues. The CDR3 DNA is TGTGCCATCAGTGTAAGTAGTGGAGGAAGCTCCTACAATGAGCAGTTCTTC. Translated, it gives CAISVSSGGSSYNEQFF.

This clone was seen a single time. The chain joins TRBV19 to TRBJ2-7, with 16 bases that match TRBD2. The CDR3 is 16 residues long. Trimming removed 6 bases from V and 5 bases from J; junction bases left unmatched: 7. Germline V gene data show CDR1 as LNHDA and CDR2 as SQIVND (reference sequence). CDR3 loop: CASSHGTSGRAHEQYF. CDR3 sequence (DNA): TGTGCCAGTAGCCACGGGACTAGCGGGAGGGCCCACGAGCAGTACTTC.

In its sample, this clone was seen once. The V call is TRBV3-1 (or the pseudogene TRBV3-2), the J call TRBJ2-7; possibly TRBD2 for D (6 bases). The V gene's germline CDR1 is LGHDT and CDR2 YNNKEL (reference sequence). The CDR3 extends over 15 amino acids. The ends were cut back, 4 bases at V and 6 bases at J, with 19 bases in the middle. The CDR3 reads CASSPRGEDFSEQYF. DNA of the CDR3: TGTGCCAGCAGCCCCCGCGGGGAGGACTTTAGCGAGCAGTACTTC.

The CDR3 DNA reads as TGTGCCAGCAGCCTAGCGGGAGGCGGCAATGAGCAGTTCTTC. Amino acid sequence: CASSLAGGGNEQFF. The chain couples TRBV4-2 to TRBJ2-1; 10 bases align to TRBD2. Germline CDR1 reads LGHNA; CDR2 reads YNFKEQ. V was pared by 4 bases and J by 6 bases, with 3 bases of the junction left unmatched. The CDR3 is 14 amino acids.

This rearrangement joins TRBV11-2 to TRBJ1-4; 9 positions agree with TRBD1. V was clipped by 5 bases and J by 5 bases; unmatched bases: 9. The CDR3 loop spans 16 amino acids. CDR1 is SGHAT and CDR2 is FQNNGV in the germline V gene. In DNA form, the CDR3 reads TGTGCCAGCAGCCTGCTAACCGGGACAGGGAATGAAAAACTGTTTTTT. The encoded protein is CASSLLTGTGNEKLFF.

The chain carries TRBV5-1 and TRBJ2-2, with 10 nucleotides matching TRBD1. The germline V gene has CDR1 SGHRS and CDR2 YFSETQ. The CDR3 has 16 amino acids. The trim removed 6 bases at V and 6 bases at J, leaving 11 bases unmatched. This CDR3 is CASKAPGQGSSGELFF. For the CDR3, the DNA is TGCGCCAGCAAGGCTCCGGGACAGGGGTCTTCCGGGGAGCTGTTTTTT.

This clone has just one count. The chain recombines TRBV9 with TRBJ1-5; 8 positions agree with TRBD1. There are 15 residues in the CDR3. V dropped 2 bases and J dropped 3; count of bases not matched to a gene: 4. Germline V lookup: CDR1 SGDLS, CDR2 YYNGEE. Here the CDR3 DNA reads TGTGCCAGCAGCGTGGGGACAGGCTTCAATCAGCCCCAGCATTTT. This translates into CASSVGTGFNQPQHF.

The rearrangement uses TRBV29-1 and TRBJ2-1; 7 bases align to TRBD1. The J segment lost 8 bases and the V segment lost 3 bases, leaving 4 bases of the junction unmatched. Germline V gene lookup returns CDR1 SQVTM and CDR2 ANQGSEA. The CDR3 has 12 residues. The DNA of the CDR3 is TGCAGCGTTGAGAGGGGGCCTGATGAGCAGTTCTTC. As protein: CSVERGPDEQFF.

J is TRBJ1-3 and V is TRBV4-3; D unresolved. CDR3 length equals 15 residues. V lost 0 bases, J lost 3 bases, and 9 bases lay in between. Germline loops: CDR1 LGHNA, CDR2 YSLEER. The CDR3 loop reads CASSQEFAGGNTIYF. CDR3 DNA sequence: TGCGCCAGCAGCCAAGAATTTGCAGGTGGAAACACCATATATTTT.

The genes are TRBV5-1 and TRBJ1-5; D not certain. Germline V CDR1 and CDR2: SGHRS, YFSETQ. This CDR3 has 16 residues. V was cut by 4 bases and J by 3 bases, with 17 bases left in between. CDR3 sequence reads: CASSPWARASNQPQHF. CDR3 in DNA: TGCGCCAGCAGCCCTTGGGCCAGAGCCTCCAATCAGCCCCAGCATTTT.